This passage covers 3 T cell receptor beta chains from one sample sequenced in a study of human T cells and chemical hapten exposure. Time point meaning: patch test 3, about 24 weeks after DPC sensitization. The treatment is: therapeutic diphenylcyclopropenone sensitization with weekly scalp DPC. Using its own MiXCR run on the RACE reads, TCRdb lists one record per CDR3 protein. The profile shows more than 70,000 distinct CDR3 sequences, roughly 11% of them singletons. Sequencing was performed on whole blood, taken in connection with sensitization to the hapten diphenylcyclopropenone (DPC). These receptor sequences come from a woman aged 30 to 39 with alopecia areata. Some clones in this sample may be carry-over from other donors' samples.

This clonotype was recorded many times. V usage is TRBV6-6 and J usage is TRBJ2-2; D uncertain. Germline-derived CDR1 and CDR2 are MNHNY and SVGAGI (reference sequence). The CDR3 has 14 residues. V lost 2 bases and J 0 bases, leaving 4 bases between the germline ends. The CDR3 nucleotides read TGTGCCAGCAGTTACGAAGCGAACACCGGGGAGCTGTTTTTT. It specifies CASSYEANTGELFF.

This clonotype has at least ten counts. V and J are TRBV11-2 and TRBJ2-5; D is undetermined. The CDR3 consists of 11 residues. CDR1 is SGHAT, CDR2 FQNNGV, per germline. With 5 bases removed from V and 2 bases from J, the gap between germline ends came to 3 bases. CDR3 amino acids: CASSAQETQYF. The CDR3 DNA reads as TGTGCCAGCAGCGCTCAAGAGACCCAGTACTTC. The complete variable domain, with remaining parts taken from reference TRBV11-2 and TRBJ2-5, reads EAGVAQSPRYKIIEKRQSVAFWCNPISGHATLYWYQQILGQGPKLLIQFQNNGVVDDSQLPKDRFSAERLKGVDSTLKIQPAKLEDSAVYLCASSAQETQYFGPGTRLLVL.

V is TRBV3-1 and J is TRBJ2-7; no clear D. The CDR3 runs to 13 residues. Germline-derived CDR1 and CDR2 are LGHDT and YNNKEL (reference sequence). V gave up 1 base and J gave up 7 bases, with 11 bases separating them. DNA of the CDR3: TGTGCCAGCAGCCAAGTTTCTCAGAAAGAGCAGTACTTC. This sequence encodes CASSQVSQKEQYF.